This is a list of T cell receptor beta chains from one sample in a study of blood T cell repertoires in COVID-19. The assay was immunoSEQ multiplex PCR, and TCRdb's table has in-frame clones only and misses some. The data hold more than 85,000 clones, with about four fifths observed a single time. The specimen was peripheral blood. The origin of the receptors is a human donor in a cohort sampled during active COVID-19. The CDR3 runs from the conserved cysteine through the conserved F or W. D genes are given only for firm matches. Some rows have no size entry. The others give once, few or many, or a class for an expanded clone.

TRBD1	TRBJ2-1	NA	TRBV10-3	CAISEGTGDNEQFF	TGTGCCATCAGTGAAGGGACAGGAGACAATGAGCAGTTCTTC
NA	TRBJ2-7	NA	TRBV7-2	CASSLALLYEQYF	TGTGCCAGCAGCTTAGCTCTCCTCTACGAGCAGTACTTC
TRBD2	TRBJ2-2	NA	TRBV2	CASSEEAALAGAGELFF	TGTGCCAGCAGTGAAGAGGCGGCGCTAGCGGGAGCCGGGGAGCTGTTTTTT
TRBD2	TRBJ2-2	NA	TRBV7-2	CASSLNSGGASGELFF	TGTGCCAGCAGCTTAAATAGCGGGGGGGCCTCCGGGGAGCTGTTTTTT
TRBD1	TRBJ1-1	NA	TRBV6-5	CASSWGQVSEAFF	TGTGCCAGCAGTTGGGGACAGGTCTCTGAAGCTTTCTTT
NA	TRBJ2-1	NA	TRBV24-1	CATREGDYYNEQFF	TGTGCCACCAGAGAGGGGGATTACTACAATGAGCAGTTCTTC
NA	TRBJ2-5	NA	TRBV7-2	CASSFPGETQYF	TGTGCCAGCAGCTTCCCGGGGGAGACCCAGTACTTC
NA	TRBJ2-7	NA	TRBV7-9	CASSLSQGMGQYEQYF	TGTGCCAGCAGCTTATCCCAGGGCATGGGTCAATACGAGCAGTACTTC
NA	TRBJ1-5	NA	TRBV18	CASSPGGGQPQHF	TGTGCCAGCTCACCAGGCGGGGGTCAGCCCCAGCATTTT
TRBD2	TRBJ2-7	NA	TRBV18	CASSPPGLAGGYEQYF	TGTGCCAGCTCACCTCCAGGACTAGCGGGAGGCTACGAGCAGTACTTC
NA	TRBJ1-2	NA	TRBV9	CASSVDTGGYTF	TGTGCCAGCAGCGTAGACACGGGGGGCTACACCTTC
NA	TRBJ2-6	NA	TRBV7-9	CASSLRAGANVLTF	TGTGCCAGCAGCTTGCGGGCTGGGGCCAACGTCCTGACTTTC
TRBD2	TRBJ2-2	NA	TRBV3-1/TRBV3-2	CASSLGTIGKVVFF	TGTGCCAGCAGCCTGGGGACTATTGGAAAGGTGGTGTTTTTT
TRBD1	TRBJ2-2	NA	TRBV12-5	CASGLILGQGLTGELFF	TGTGCTAGTGGTTTAATATTGGGACAGGGATTGACCGGGGAGCTGTTTTTT
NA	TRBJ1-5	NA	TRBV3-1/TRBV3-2	CASSQAGTSSQPQHF	TGTGCCAGCAGCCAAGCTGGGACTTCTAGTCAGCCCCAGCATTTT
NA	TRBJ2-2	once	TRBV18	CASSPLLSPASAGELFF	TGTGCCAGCTCACCCCTTTTGTCGCCAGCCAGCGCCGGGGAGCTGTTTTTT
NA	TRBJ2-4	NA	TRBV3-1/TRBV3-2	CASSPYTSGFAKNIQYF	TGTGCCAGCAGCCCATACACCTCCGGGTTCGCCAAAAACATTCAGTACTTC
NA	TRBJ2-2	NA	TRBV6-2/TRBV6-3	CASSYPTDRGLAGGPTGELFF	TGTGCCAGCAGTTACCCAACCGACCGGGGACTGGCGGGTGGACCCACCGGGGAGCTGTTTTTT
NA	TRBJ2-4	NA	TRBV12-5	CASGLARVGFDKNIQYF	TGTGCTAGTGGTTTGGCCAGGGTCGGGTTCGACAAAAACATTCAGTACTTC
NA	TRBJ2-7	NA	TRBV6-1	CASSDVDNYEQYF	TGTGCCAGCAGTGACGTGGACAACTACGAGCAGTACTTC
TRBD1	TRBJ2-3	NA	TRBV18	CASSPRQGGTYTDTQYF	TGTGCCAGCTCACCGAGACAGGGGGGGACTTACACAGATACGCAGTATTTT
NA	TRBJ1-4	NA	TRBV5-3	CAPERVSEKLFF	TGTGCCCCCGAACGGGTATCTGAAAAACTGTTTTTT
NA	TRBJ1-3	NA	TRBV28	CASTGSLGNTIYF	TGTGCCAGCACCGGGAGTCTGGGAAACACCATATATTTT
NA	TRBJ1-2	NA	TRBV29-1	CSVEPGDGYTF	TGCAGCGTTGAGCCGGGTGATGGCTACACCTTC
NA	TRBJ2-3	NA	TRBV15	CATSFQGGDTQYF	TGTGCCACCAGCTTCCAGGGGGGAGATACGCAGTATTTT
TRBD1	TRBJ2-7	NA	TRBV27	CASRRGQGHEQYF	TGTGCCAGCCGGCGGGGACAGGGCCACGAGCAGTACTTC
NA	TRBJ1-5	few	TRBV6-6	CASSYGQSNQPQHF	TGTGCCAGCAGTTACGGACAAAGCAATCAGCCCCAGCATTTT
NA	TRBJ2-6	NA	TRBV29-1	CSVEEAGANVLTF	TGCAGCGTTGAGGAGGCTGGGGCCAACGTCCTGACTTTC
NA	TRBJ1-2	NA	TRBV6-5	CASKTQGQSFHGYTF	TGTGCCAGCAAAACCCAGGGCCAGTCTTTCCATGGCTACACCTTC
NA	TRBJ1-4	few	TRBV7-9	CASSLTQSTNEKLFF	TGTGCCAGCAGCTTAACACAGTCAACTAATGAAAAACTGTTTTTT
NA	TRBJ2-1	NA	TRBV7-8	CASSLAGGMEQFF	TGTGCCAGCAGCTTAGCAGGGGGAATGGAGCAGTTCTTC
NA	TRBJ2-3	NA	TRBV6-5	CASSYSSTGTDTQYF	TGTGCCAGCAGTTACTCGAGTACTGGCACAGATACGCAGTATTTT
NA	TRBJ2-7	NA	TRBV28	CASSRLSEQYF	TGTGCCAGCAGTCGCCTCAGCGAGCAGTACTTC
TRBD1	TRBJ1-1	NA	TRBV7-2	CASSLATGGFSEAFF	TGTGCCAGCAGCTTAGCGACAGGGGGCTTTTCTGAAGCTTTCTTT
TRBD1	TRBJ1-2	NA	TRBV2	CASRIPGQGANYGYTF	TGTGCCAGCAGGATTCCGGGACAGGGGGCTAACTATGGCTACACCTTC
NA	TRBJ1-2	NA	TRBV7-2	CASSPGVGDGYTF	TGTGCCAGCAGCCCCGGGGTTGGGGATGGCTACACCTTC
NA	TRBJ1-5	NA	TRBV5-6	CASSLFGGLDQPQHF	TGTGCCAGCAGCTTGTTTGGGGGCCTAGACCAGCCCCAGCATTTT
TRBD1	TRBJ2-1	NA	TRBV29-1	CSGDSSSYNEQFF	TGCAGCGGGGACAGCAGCTCCTACAATGAGCAGTTCTTC
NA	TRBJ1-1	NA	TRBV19	CASSIPRGNMNTEAFF	TGTGCCAGTAGTATCCCCCGGGGAAACATGAACACTGAAGCTTTCTTT
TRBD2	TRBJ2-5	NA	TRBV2	CASSEALLLPGLADHRETQYF	TGTGCCAGCAGTGAAGCGCTCCTTCTCCCGGGACTAGCGGACCACCGGGAGACCCAGTACTTC